This TCR beta chain was observed in a study of blood T cells in healthy people across ages. The wider study: Per two T cells, about one barcoded beta molecule was captured through template switching.

Sample-barcoded 5' priming and a J-beta primer mix drove a second PCR of roughly 6 to 12 cycles. TCRdb called the 5' RACE reads again in MiXCR, with one record for every CDR3 protein. The data contain roughly 1.7 million distinct CDR3 sequences, almost 35% of them singletons. This clonotype was recorded a few times. The CDR3 covers 19 residues. Between the trimmed V and J ends, which lost 6 bases and 0 bases, there was a span of 21 bases. The rearrangement joins TRBV12-3 or TRBV12-4 to TRBJ2-6, with D perhaps TRBD1 (6 bases). The receptor was isolated from a woman in her thirties in good health. Specimen: blood. CDR3 in DNA: TGTGCCAGCAGAGGACCGATGACAGGTCTTAGCTCTGGGGCCAACGTCCTGACTTTC. Encoded protein: CASRGPMTGLSSGANVLTF.